What follows describes a single T cell receptor beta chain. This entry belongs to a study of cytomegalovirus exposure and HLA in healthy donors. The PCR ran on 60 Vbeta and 13 Jbeta primers. TCRdb keeps only in-frame clones here, not all; method: immunoSEQ multiplex PCR. This sample has 150,000 or so clones, with roughly three quarters found just once. V shed 11 bases and J 7 bases; nucleotides not matched to a gene: 12. The CDR3 sequence is 13 residues long. Looked up from germline, CDR1 is SGHTA and CDR2 is FQGNSA. Material for sequencing was PBMCs. The origin of this receptor is a male donor in good health and CMV-seronegative. The J gene is TRBJ1-2, the V gene TRBV7-2, with 8 bases that match TRBD1. The CDR3 sequence is CAGTDRGELGYTF. CDR3 nucleotides: TGTGCCGGAACCGACAGGGGCGAACTTGGCTACACCTTC.